These T cell receptor beta chains were read from a single sample in a study of a mutant IDH1 vaccine in newly diagnosed glioma. Their antigens are not known. TCRdb keeps only in-frame clones here, not all; method: immunoSEQ multiplex PCR. Of about 60,000 clones in the sample, 80% to 90% are singletons; the top ten hold roughly 5%. The material sequenced was PBMCs, taken from a glioma patient whose treatment included an IDH1 peptide vaccine. These receptors were obtained from a man aged 35 to 55 with glioma. The CDR3 runs from the conserved cysteine through the conserved F or W. The order of the fields is V gene, clone size, D gene, CDR3 protein. D genes are given only for firm matches. A clone size is listed for some rows: how often the clone was seen (once, few, many), or a class if it is expanded.

TRBV19	.	TRBD1	CASSISWRQGFGETQYF
TRBV9	.	TRBD1	CASSVEGQGASSTDTQYF
TRBV7-2	.	.	CASSLGDGQPQHF
TRBV5-1	.	.	CASSPGIQETQYF
TRBV11-2	.	.	CASSLGVYRFNEQYF
TRBV15	once	.	CATSRLKPDTQYF
TRBV15	.	TRBD1	CATSRGGQGIREAFF
TRBV30	.	.	CAWSPAYNSPLHF
TRBV2	.	.	CASSAGGASNQPQHF
TRBV30	.	TRBD1	CAWSDTNRGQETQYF
TRBV4-3	.	.	CASSPRVGGLAFF
TRBV10-3	.	.	CAISGGDNSNSPLHF
TRBV19	.	.	CASSIREQYF
TRBV2	.	TRBD2	CASSEGGGISSYNEQFF
TRBV2	.	TRBD1	CASTEGTGAFDYTF
TRBV5-5	.	TRBD2	CASSLFASGGATDTQYF
TRBV27	few	.	CASSSRTGATNYGYTF
TRBV10-3	once	TRBD2	CAINRNAGGSEQYF
TRBV27	.	TRBD2	CASSFQRGNTGELFF
TRBV19	.	.	CASSIVGYNEQFF
TRBV10-3	.	.	CAISDFGHNNSPLHF
TRBV10-2	.	TRBD2	CASKTAGARPTDTQYF
TRBV29-1	.	.	CSVDSYGYTF
TRBV7-2	.	.	CASSLAGMVNEQYF
TRBV19	few	.	CASKEGPPYEQYF
TRBV19	.	.	CASSWRRGGGQPQHF
TRBV28	.	.	CASSFSGNTIYF
TRBV7-2	once	.	CASATGTLFNEQFF
TRBV7-9	once	.	CASSLKGGSTDTQYF
TRBV5-1	.	.	CASSPGAPTYEQYF
TRBV10-3	few	.	CAMSTEDTQPQHF
TRBV5-1	.	.	CASSRDGANYGYTF
TRBV6-6	.	.	CASSYSGAYEQYF
TRBV5-5	once	.	CASSRKDGRSYNSPLHF
TRBV11-1	.	TRBD1	CASSSSRGIKGQETQYF
TRBV6-5	.	.	CASSKPGRNTEAFF
TRBV19	few	.	CASSIEFGGEHTEAFF
TRBV7-2	.	TRBD2	CASSRTLAGRYEQYF
TRBV5-4	.	.	CASSLGPAMWGYTF
TRBV10-2	once	.	CASESDGGRAQYF
TRBV7-9	.	TRBD1	CASSSRGGVVYGYTF
TRBV28	.	.	CASSLSGFSEKLFF
TRBV18	.	TRBD1	CASSPGTVLSTNEKLFF
TRBV15	.	TRBD1	CATSSQGAGELFF
TRBV12-5	.	TRBD2	CASGTGLAGVDGELFF
TRBV28	.	.	CASRRTSGVETQYF
TRBV30	.	TRBD2	CAWIIAGGSYYEQYF
TRBV29-1	few	.	CSAEGGGASYNEQFF
TRBV2	.	.	CASSDRGAGYIQYF
TRBV5-4	.	.	CASHRGAGDTQYF
TRBV27	.	.	CASSWRGTGEQFF
TRBV5-1	.	.	CASSLVSSGANVLTF
TRBV7-2	.	TRBD2	CASSPRLAGAAYNEQFF
TRBV5-1	.	.	CASSLDGLVTGELFF
TRBV7-6	.	TRBD2	CASSLMATSGRLTTDTQYF